Listed here are 2 T cell receptor beta chains from one sample, sequenced in a study of blood T cell repertoires in COVID-19. Clones were read by immunoSEQ multiplex PCR, and TCRdb kept only the in-frame ones, dropping some. The table shows approximately 210,000 clones, with 82% occurring only once. Sequenced material: PBMCs or T cells enriched from blood (not recorded which). The receptors were sampled from a woman aged 60 to 75 who had recovered from COVID-19.

The chain uses TRBV7-2 and TRBJ1-3; 7 nucleotides align to TRBD1. The CDR3 is made up of 14 amino acids. V was pared by 6 bases and J by 4 bases, with 6 bases of the junction left unmatched. CDR1 and CDR2 (germline): SGHTA, FQGNSA. The CDR3 nucleotides are TGTGCCAGCAGAACCACAGGGGCCGGAAACACCATATATTTT. Translation: CASRTTGAGNTIYF.

V and J are TRBV19 and TRBJ1-2; no definite D call. The CDR3 is 12 residues long. CDR1 and CDR2 (germline): LNHDA, SQIVND (reference sequence). The V and J ends lost 6 bases and 3 bases respectively, with 8 bases between them. The CDR3 loop is CASRGGYYGYTF. The CDR3 DNA reads TGTGCCAGTAGGGGAGGGTACTATGGCTACACCTTC. The variable domain in full, with the rest retrieved from reference TRBV19 and TRBJ1-2, is DGGITQSPKYLFRKEGQNVTLSCEQNLNHDAMYWYRQDPGQGLRLIYYSQIVNDFQKGDIAEGYSVSREKKESFPLTVTSAQKNPTAFYLCASRGGYYGYTFGSGTRLTVV.